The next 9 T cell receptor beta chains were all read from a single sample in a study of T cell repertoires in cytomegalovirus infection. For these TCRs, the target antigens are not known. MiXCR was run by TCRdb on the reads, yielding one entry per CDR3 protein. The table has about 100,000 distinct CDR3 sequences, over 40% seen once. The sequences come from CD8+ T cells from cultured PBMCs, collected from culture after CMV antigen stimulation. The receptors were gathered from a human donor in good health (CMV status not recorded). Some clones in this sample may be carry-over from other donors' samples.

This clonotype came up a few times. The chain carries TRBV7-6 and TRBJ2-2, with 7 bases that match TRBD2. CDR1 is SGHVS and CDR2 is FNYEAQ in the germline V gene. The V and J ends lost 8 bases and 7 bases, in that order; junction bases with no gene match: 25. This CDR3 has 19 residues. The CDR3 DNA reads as TGTGCCAGCGTCCCCACGTCGTCAACTAGCGCTTTCTTTGTCGGGGAGCTGTTTTTT. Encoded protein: CASVPTSSTSAFFVGELFF.

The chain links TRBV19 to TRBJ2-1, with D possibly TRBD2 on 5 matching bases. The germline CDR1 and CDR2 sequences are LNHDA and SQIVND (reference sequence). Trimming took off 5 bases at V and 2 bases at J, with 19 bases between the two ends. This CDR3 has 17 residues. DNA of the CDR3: TGTGCCAGTAGTTATCCCGTTATGGGAGCTACCTACAATGAGCAGTTCTTC. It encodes CASSYPVMGATYNEQFF.

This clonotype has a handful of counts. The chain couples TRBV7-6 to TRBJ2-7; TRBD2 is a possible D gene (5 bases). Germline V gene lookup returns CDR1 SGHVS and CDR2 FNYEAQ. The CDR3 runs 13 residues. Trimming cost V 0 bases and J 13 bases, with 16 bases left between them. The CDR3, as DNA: TGTGCCAGCAGCTTAGCCCCCGGGAACAACGCCTACTTC. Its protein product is CASSLAPGNNAYF.

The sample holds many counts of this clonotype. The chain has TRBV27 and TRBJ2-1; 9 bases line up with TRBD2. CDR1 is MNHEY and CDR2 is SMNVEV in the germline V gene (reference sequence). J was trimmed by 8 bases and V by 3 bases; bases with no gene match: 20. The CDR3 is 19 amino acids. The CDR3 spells CASSFSEYASRGGNDEQFF. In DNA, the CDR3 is TGTGCCAGCAGTTTCTCCGAGTACGCCTCGCGGGGGGGCAACGATGAGCAGTTCTTC.

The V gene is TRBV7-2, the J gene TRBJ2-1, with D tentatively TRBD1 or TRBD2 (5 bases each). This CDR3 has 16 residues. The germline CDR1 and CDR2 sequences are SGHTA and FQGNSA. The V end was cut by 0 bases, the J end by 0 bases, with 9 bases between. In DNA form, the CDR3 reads TGTGCCAGCAGCTTAGCGTGGGGGATCTCCTACAATGAGCAGTTCTTC. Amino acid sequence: CASSLAWGISYNEQFF.

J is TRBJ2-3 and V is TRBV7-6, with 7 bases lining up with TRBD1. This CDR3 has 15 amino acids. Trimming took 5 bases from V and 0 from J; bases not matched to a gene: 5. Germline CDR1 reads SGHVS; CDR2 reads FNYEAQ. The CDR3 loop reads CASSTTGASTDTQYF. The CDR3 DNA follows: TGTGCCAGCAGCACAACAGGGGCTAGCACAGATACGCAGTATTTT.

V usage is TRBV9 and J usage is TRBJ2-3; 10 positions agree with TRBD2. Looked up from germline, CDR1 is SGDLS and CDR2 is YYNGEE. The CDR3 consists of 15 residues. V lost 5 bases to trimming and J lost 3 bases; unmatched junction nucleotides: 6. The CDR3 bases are TGTGCCAGCAGGGAGGGACTAGCGAGGACAGATACGCAGTATTTT. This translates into CASREGLARTDTQYF.

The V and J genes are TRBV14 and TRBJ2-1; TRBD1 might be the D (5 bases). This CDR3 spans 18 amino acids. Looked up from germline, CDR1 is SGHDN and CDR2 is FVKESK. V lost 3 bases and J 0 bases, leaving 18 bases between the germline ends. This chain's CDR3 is CASSQGRNRQSSYNEQFF. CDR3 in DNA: TGTGCCAGCAGCCAGGGGCGGAATCGACAAAGCTCCTACAATGAGCAGTTCTTC.

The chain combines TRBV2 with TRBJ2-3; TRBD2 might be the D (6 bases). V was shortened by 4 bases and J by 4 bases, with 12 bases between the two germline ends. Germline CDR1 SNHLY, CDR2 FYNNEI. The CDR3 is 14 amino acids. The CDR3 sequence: CASSGTWEADTQYF. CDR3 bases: TGTGCCAGCAGTGGGACCTGGGAGGCAGATACGCAGTATTTT.